One and the same sample provided the 32 T cell receptor beta chains below, sequenced in a study of metastatic and nonmetastatic thyroid tumors. TCRdb re-called the PCR reads with MiXCR. The table has 30,000 to 35,000 clones, roughly a fifth seen once. No patient received treatment before thyroid surgery. Material: blood. These receptors were obtained from a female donor with papillary thyroid cancer or a benign thyroid nodule (not recorded which). Some clones in this sample may be carry-over from other donors' samples.

There are many counts of this clone. The chain has TRBV6-1 and TRBJ2-7; TRBD1 or TRBD2 may be the D gene (5 bases each). The V and J ends lost 6 bases and 12 bases respectively, with 24 bases between them. There are 14 residues in the CDR3. Germline CDR1 MNHNS, CDR2 SASEGT. CDR3 nucleotides: TGTGCCAGCAGCATCGGGACGGTCCTCCTAAGAAGGTACTTC. Residues: CASSIGTVLLRRYF.

This chain links TRBV6-1 with TRBJ1-2; D may be TRBD1 (6 bases). Trimming removed 7 bases at V and 8 bases at J, with 17 bases between. The CDR3 is made up of 13 amino acids. CDR1 and CDR2 from the germline V gene are MNHNS and SASEGT. For the CDR3, the DNA is TGTGCCAGCACCAACGGGGGGGCTGACGGCTACACCTTC. Translating it yields CASTNGGADGYTF.

This sequence joins TRBV6-1 and TRBJ1-2; D might be TRBD1 (5 bases). V dropped 3 bases and J dropped 3 bases, with 14 bases sitting between them. This CDR3 spans 15 amino acids. Germline assignment: CDR1 MNHNS and CDR2 SASEGT. The CDR3 coding sequence is TGTGCCAGCAGTGAGTCGACAGTCGCCTACTATGGCTACACCTTC. It codes for CASSESTVAYYGYTF.

This clone appeared many times. The CDR3, as DNA: TGTGCCAGCAGCCTAGGGGGCGAGGACTATGGCTACACCTTC. Encoded protein: CASSLGGEDYGYTF. The chain carries TRBV7-8 and TRBJ1-2, with TRBD1 matching 7 bases. Unmatched junction bases numbered 6, after V lost 5 bases and J lost 3 bases. The CDR3 spans 14 residues. Germline CDR1 is SGHVS and CDR2 is FQNEAQ.

This clone was seen repeatedly, ten times or more. J is TRBJ1-4 and V is TRBV11-3; D perhaps matches TRBD1 (5 bases). Germline V gene lookup returns CDR1 SGHNT and CDR2 YENEEA. CDR3 length equals 15 residues. The V and J ends lost 4 bases and 4 bases respectively, with 13 bases between them. The CDR3 nucleotides read TGTGCCAGCAGCTCCTCACAGGCGCTTAATGAAAAACTGTTTTTT. Translated: CASSSSQALNEKLFF.

This clone was counted a few times. The V and J genes are TRBV6-5 and TRBJ2-6; 9 positions match TRBD1. Germline loops: CDR1 MNHEY, CDR2 SVGAGI. CDR3 length equals 17 residues. Unmatched junction bases numbered 4, after V lost 4 bases and J lost 0 bases. The CDR3 is CASSWDRDGSGANVLTF. DNA for the CDR3: TGTGCCAGCAGTTGGGACAGGGATGGCTCTGGGGCCAACGTCCTGACTTTC.

This clone was found a few times. Other DNA sequences in the same sample also yield this CDR3. The chain has TRBV11-2 and TRBJ2-3, with a weak D call TRBD2 (6 bases). CDR3 length: 15 amino acids. The V gene's germline CDR1 is SGHAT and CDR2 FQNNGV. Trimming removed 1 base at V and 0 bases at J, with 8 bases between. CDR3 protein: CASSLVGSSTDTQYF. CDR3 nucleotides: TGTGCCAGCAGCTTAGTCGGGAGCAGCACAGATACGCAGTATTTT.

The chain employs TRBV20-1 and TRBJ2-3; 7 positions agree with TRBD2. Unmatched junction bases numbered 2, after V lost 1 base and J lost 4 bases. CDR1 and CDR2 from the germline V gene are DFQATT and SNEGSKA (reference sequence). This CDR3 has 13 residues. The chain's CDR3 is CSARGGRADTQYF. In nucleotides, the CDR3 is TGCAGTGCTAGAGGTGGGAGGGCAGATACGCAGTATTTT.

Notes on this clone: Other DNA sequences in the sample encode the same CDR3. The rearrangement joins TRBV12-3 or TRBV12-4 to TRBJ1-5; no definite D call. This CDR3 is 13 amino acids long. The V and J ends lost 6 bases and 2 bases respectively, with 8 bases between them. The chain's CDR3 is CASSFSGNQPQHF. DNA for the CDR3: TGTGCCAGCAGCTTCTCCGGCAATCAGCCCCAGCATTTT.

In regard to this clone: One end of the junction is discordant with germline, which a read error may explain. This sequence joins TRBV27 and TRBJ1-2, with D maybe TRBD1 (6 bases). CDR3 size: 14 residues. The germline gives CDR1 MNHEY, CDR2 SMNVEV (reference sequence). CDR3 in DNA: TGTGCCAGCAGTTTATACGGGGTGTCCGGGGGCTGCACCTTC. As protein: CASSLYGVSGGCTF.

This clone rates as medium-sized. The chain uses TRBV28 and TRBJ1-5; D is unresolved. V was shortened by 4 bases and J by 3 bases, with 13 bases between the two germline ends. Germline CDR1 is MDHEN and CDR2 is SYDVKM. This CDR3 has 15 residues. The CDR3 coding sequence is TGTGCCAGCAGTTCGTCACCGGAAAACAATCAGCCCCAGCATTTT. It translates to CASSSSPENNQPQHF.

This clone has ten or more counts. This chain uses TRBV29-1 with TRBJ1-1; TRBD1 is a possible D gene (5 bases). The germline V gene has CDR1 SQVTM and CDR2 ANQGSEA. The CDR3 is 16 amino acids. Deletions cut 7 bases from V and 1 base from J, with 22 bases between. The CDR3 nucleotides read TGCAGCGCCAGCCCAGCACGGGGGGTGAGGAACACTGAAGCTTTCTTT. Translated, it gives CSASPARGVRNTEAFF.

This clone was observed at least ten times. The chain has TRBV6-2 or TRBV6-3 and TRBJ1-5; tentative D call: TRBD1 (6 bases). Trimming removed 5 bases from V and 2 bases from J, with 10 bases in between. The CDR3 runs 14 residues. In germline, CDR1 is MNHEY, CDR2 SVGEGT. The CDR3 protein is CASSQGSRNQPQHF. The CDR3 nucleotides are TGTGCCAGCAGTCAGGGGTCGCGCAATCAGCCCCAGCATTTT.

This clone was observed many times. This CDR3 is CASSPYASGRSGFGETQYF. CDR3 DNA: TGTGCCAGCTCACCTTATGCGAGCGGGAGAAGCGGTTTTGGCGAGACCCAGTACTTC. The V and J genes are TRBV18 and TRBJ2-5; 8 nucleotides agree with TRBD2. CDR3 length: 19 residues. V lost 3 bases, J lost 5 bases, and 20 bases stayed unmatched. Germline CDR1 is KGHSH and CDR2 is LQKENI.

Comment on this clone: A read error may produce the germline difference seen at one junction end. CDR3: CGVRQGSANAYNEQFF. In nucleotides, the CDR3 is TGCGGCGTTCGGCAGGGGTCCGCCAACGCCTACAATGAGCAGTTTTTC. The rearrangement uses TRBV29-1 and TRBJ2-1; perhaps TRBD1 as D (6 bases). The CDR3 spans 16 residues. Germline V gene data show CDR1 as SQVTM and CDR2 as ANQGSEA.

The rearrangement links TRBV19 to TRBJ2-2; 7 positions agree with TRBD1. V was pared by 4 bases and J by 4 bases, with 6 bases of the junction left unmatched. The germline CDR1 and CDR2 sequences are LNHDA and SQIVND (reference sequence). This CDR3 is built from 15 residues. Here the CDR3 reads CASSKSGTATGELFF. The CDR3, as DNA: TGTGCCAGTAGTAAGTCCGGGACAGCCACCGGGGAGCTGTTTTTT.

This clone was observed many times. The chain is built from TRBV2 and TRBJ2-5; TRBD2 matches 15 bases. This CDR3 contains 19 residues. Germline CDR1 SNHLY, CDR2 FYNNEI. V lost 3 bases, J lost 4 bases, and 12 bases stayed unmatched. In nucleotides, the CDR3 is TGTGCCAGCAGTGACCCTTCGGGACTAGCGGGAGGCGACGGAGAGACCCAGTACTTC. Residues: CASSDPSGLAGGDGETQYF.

CDR3 coding DNA: TGCGCCAGCAGACAGGGGTTGCGCGAGCAGTTCTTC. This sequence encodes CASRQGLREQFF. The chain combines TRBV5-1 with TRBJ2-1, with TRBD1 matching over 7 bases. Germline V gene data show CDR1 as SGHRS and CDR2 as YFSETQ. V shed 5 bases, J shed 10 bases, and the junction held 6 bases outside the gene matches. The length of the CDR3 is 12 residues.

The V and J genes are TRBV6-1 and TRBJ2-7; tentative D call: TRBD2 (6 bases). Trimming pared 4 bases from V and 0 bases from J, leaving 16 bases between. CDR3 length: 16 residues. In germline, CDR1 is MNHNS, CDR2 SASEGT. The CDR3 sequence: CASSATRGSSSYEQYF. The CDR3 region has the DNA TGTGCCAGCAGTGCCACGCGGGGTTCTAGCTCCTACGAGCAGTACTTC.

This clone has just a few counts. The chain employs TRBV11-1 and TRBJ2-3, with D possibly being TRBD2 (6 bases). The germline V gene encodes CDR1 SGHAT and CDR2 FQDESV (reference sequence). This CDR3 spans 15 amino acids. Between the trimmed V and J ends, which lost 5 bases and 0 bases, there was a span of 12 bases. The CDR3 reads CASSREFTSTDTQYF. In DNA, the CDR3 is TGTGCCAGCAGCCGGGAGTTTACTAGCACAGATACGCAGTATTTT. Full variable domain (remainder filled in from reference TRBV11-1 and TRBJ2-3): EAEVAQSPRYKITEKSQAVAFWCDPISGHATLYWYRQILGQGPELLVQFQDESVVDDSQLPKDRFSAERLKGVDSTLKIQPAELGDSAMYLCASSREFTSTDTQYFGPGTRLTVL.

This clone was picked up many times. This chain links TRBV12-3 or TRBV12-4 with TRBJ2-7, with TRBD2 matching 8 bases. The CDR3 totals 13 residues. V dropped 6 bases and J dropped 2; count of bases not matched to a gene: 3. The CDR3 sequence is CASRFGGAYEQYF. The CDR3 DNA follows: TGTGCCAGCAGGTTCGGGGGGGCCTACGAGCAGTACTTC.

This clone has at least ten counts. This sequence joins TRBV2 and TRBJ1-5; D remains ambiguous. V was pared by 8 bases and J by 3 bases, with 11 bases between. The CDR3 totals 13 residues. Germline CDR1 is SNHLY and CDR2 is FYNNEI. CDR3 sequence reads: CASRYEYNQPQHF. CDR3 sequence (DNA): TGTGCCAGCCGTTATGAATACAATCAGCCCCAGCATTTT.

This chain uses TRBV5-1 with TRBJ2-7, with 7 bases identical to TRBD1. The germline V gene has CDR1 SGHRS and CDR2 YFSETQ. The CDR3 is made up of 15 amino acids. The trim removed 0 bases at V and 9 bases at J, leaving 12 bases unmatched. The DNA for the CDR3 is TGCGCCAGCAGCTTGGGAGGGACAGCAACTAAAGTGCAGTACTTC. Translation: CASSLGGTATKVQYF.

In its sample, this clone ranks as medium-sized. CDR3 in amino acids: CSAERRAGDGTDTQYF. Written as DNA, the CDR3 is TGCAGTGCTGAGAGAAGAGCGGGAGACGGCACAGATACGCAGTATTTT. V is TRBV20-1 and J is TRBJ2-3; 8 nucleotides align to TRBD2. The CDR3 is 16 amino acids. Losses at the gene ends were 5 bases for V and 1 base for J; bases not matched to a gene: 11. Germline lookup yields CDR1 DFQATT and CDR2 SNEGSKA (reference sequence).

This clone has at least ten counts. The V call is TRBV5-1, the J call TRBJ2-7; 12 bases are a match to TRBD1. This CDR3 has 16 residues. In germline, CDR1 is SGHRS, CDR2 YFSETQ. V was pared by 7 bases and J by 3 bases, with 11 bases of the junction left unmatched. CDR3 in DNA: TGCGCCAGCCACGGGACAGGGGGCCTAGCGGGCTACGAGCAGTACTTC. Its translation: CASHGTGGLAGYEQYF. Drawing the rest from reference TRBV5-1 and TRBJ2-7, the complete variable domain is KAGVTQTPRYLIKTRGQQVTLSCSPISGHRSVSWYQQTPGQGLQFLFEYFSETQRNKGNFPGRFSGRQFSNSRSEMNVSTLELGDSALYLCASHGTGGLAGYEQYFGPGTRLTVT.

The V and J genes are TRBV6-5 and TRBJ1-6, with TRBD1 as a possible D gene (5 bases). Per the germline V gene, CDR1 is MNHEY and CDR2 is SVGAGI. Trimming took 2 bases from V and 5 from J, leaving 7 bases between them. CDR3 length: 14 residues. The CDR3 DNA is TGTGCCAGCAGTTACGGGACGGATAATTCACCCCTCCACTTT. Its protein product is CASSYGTDNSPLHF.

This clone has at least ten counts. J is TRBJ2-2 and V is TRBV9; D uncertain. The germline CDR1 and CDR2 sequences are SGDLS and YYNGEE. V was trimmed by 4 bases and J by 1 base, leaving 14 bases between them. The CDR3 consists of 16 residues. The CDR3 bases are TGTGCCAGCAGCCCTCGGCCCCCGGGGAACACCGGGGAGCTGTTTTTT. Translated: CASSPRPPGNTGELFF.

This clone was detected a few times. The V and J genes are TRBV27 and TRBJ1-2; D possibly corresponds to TRBD1 (5 bases). This CDR3 comprises 13 residues. The germline V and J ends were trimmed by 5 bases and 8 bases, with 15 bases remaining between them. CDR1 is MNHEY and CDR2 is SMNVEV in the germline V gene (reference sequence). The DNA of the CDR3 is TGTGCCAGCAGTCACTCCAGGGTGCGGGGCTACACCTTC. It codes for CASSHSRVRGYTF.

This clone was observed at least ten times. The V and J genes are TRBV5-1 and TRBJ1-3, with D maybe TRBD1 (6 bases). The CDR3 sequence is 16 residues long. V gave up 0 bases and J gave up 4 bases, with 14 bases separating them. CDR1 and CDR2 from the germline V gene are SGHRS and YFSETQ. The CDR3 region is CASSLAGGAPGNTIYF. CDR3 in DNA: TGCGCCAGCAGCTTGGCGGGGGGCGCTCCCGGAAACACCATATATTTT.

This clone was seen many times. The chain links TRBV5-1 to TRBJ2-7; a weak D match, TRBD1 (6 bases). The CDR3 length is 13 residues. Germline V lookup: CDR1 SGHRS, CDR2 YFSETQ. V was clipped by 0 bases and J by 3 bases, with 7 bases between them. The CDR3 loop is CASSLGQVYEQYF. DNA of the CDR3: TGCGCCAGCAGCTTGGGACAGGTCTACGAGCAGTACTTC. The full variable domain, completed using reference TRBV5-1 and TRBJ2-7, is KAGVTQTPRYLIKTRGQQVTLSCSPISGHRSVSWYQQTPGQGLQFLFEYFSETQRNKGNFPGRFSGRQFSNSRSEMNVSTLELGDSALYLCASSLGQVYEQYFGPGTRLTVT.

This clone was counted many times. The V and J genes are TRBV2 and TRBJ2-5, with D unresolved. CDR3 size: 10 residues. The ends were cut back, 6 bases at V and 5 bases at J, with 4 bases in the middle. Germline CDR1 SNHLY, CDR2 FYNNEI. As DNA, the CDR3 is TGTGCCAGCAGAGAGGAGACCCAGTACTTC. Translated: CASREETQYF.

This clone was counted ten times or more. The chain couples TRBV12-3 or TRBV12-4 to TRBJ2-1; no firm D call. V shed 1 base and J shed 8 bases, with 9 bases lying between them. The CDR3 loop spans 13 amino acids. This chain's CDR3 is CASSLVSTHEQFF. The CDR3 DNA is TGTGCCAGCAGTTTAGTTTCGACCCATGAGCAGTTCTTC.